One and the same sample provided the 27 T cell receptor beta chains below, sequenced in a study of technical replicates of blood from several donors. TCRdb's copy holds only in-frame clones and misses some; the assay was immunoSEQ multiplex PCR. The sample lists about 73,000 clones, 93% seen once, with 0.25% to 0.3% in the top ten. The specimen sequenced was T cells isolated from PBMCs. These receptors were obtained from a human donor in good health.

This clone was seen a few times. This sequence joins TRBV11-3 and TRBJ1-1; 7 nucleotides agree with TRBD1. The CDR3 is 13 amino acids. From germline, CDR1 is SGHNT and CDR2 YENEEA. The junction had 3 bases not matched to a gene; V was cut back by 5 bases and J by 3 bases. CDR3 DNA sequence: TGTGCCAGCAGCGCCGACAGGGACACTGAAGCTTTCTTT. Translation gives CASSADRDTEAFF.

The chain combines TRBV10-3 with TRBJ2-4, with a tentative D call TRBD2 (6 bases). The CDR3 is made up of 16 amino acids. Trimming took 0 bases from V and 6 from J, leaving 15 bases between them. The germline CDR1 and CDR2 sequences are ENHRY and SYGVKD. The CDR3 sequence: CAISESTLAEANIQYF. CDR3 coding DNA: TGTGCCATCAGTGAGTCCACCTTAGCGGAAGCAAACATTCAGTACTTC.

The gene calls are TRBV11-2 and TRBJ2-4; 7 bases map to TRBD2. Germline lookup yields CDR1 SGHAT and CDR2 FQNNGV. V lost 5 bases and J lost 0; bases outside the gene matches: 7. This CDR3 comprises 16 residues. CDR3: CASSLRDYTAKNIQYF. CDR3 coding DNA: TGTGCCAGCAGCCTCCGGGACTATACAGCCAAAAACATTCAGTACTTC.

This clone has a single count. This rearrangement joins TRBV7-6 to TRBJ2-3; D ambiguous. The V gene lost 5 bases and the J gene lost 2 bases, with 5 bases spanning the gap. The CDR3 is 12 amino acids. Germline CDR1 SGHVS, CDR2 FNYEAQ. DNA for the CDR3: TGTGCCAGCAGCCGAGACACAGATACGCAGTATTTT. Protein sequence: CASSRDTDTQYF.

The V call is TRBV5-1, the J call TRBJ2-5, with TRBD1 as a possible D gene (6 bases). CDR3 length equals 16 residues. Deletions cut 6 bases from V and 1 base from J, with 19 bases between. Germline values: CDR1 SGHRS, CDR2 YFSETQ. In DNA, the CDR3 is TGCGCCAGCACAGGGGAGTGGGGCGGCCCCCAAGAGACCCAGTACTTC. Amino acid sequence: CASTGEWGGPQETQYF.

The chain links TRBV7-6 to TRBJ1-1; D perhaps matches TRBD1 (5 bases). Germline V gene lookup returns CDR1 SGHVS and CDR2 FNYEAQ. V lost 7 bases, J lost 3 bases, and 12 bases lay in between. The CDR3 covers 13 residues. The CDR3 nucleotides are TGTGCCAGCATGGGGGAGGGGTACACTGAAGCTTTCTTT. Amino acid sequence: CASMGEGYTEAFF.

The chain combines TRBV2 with TRBJ2-3; D is perhaps TRBD2 (6 bases). CDR1 SNHLY and CDR2 FYNNEI come from the germline V gene. V was shortened by 5 bases and J by 3 bases, with 9 bases between the two germline ends. This CDR3 region has 13 residues. CDR3 loop: CASSRRETDTQYF. The CDR3 DNA follows: TGTGCCAGCAGTAGGAGGGAAACAGATACGCAGTATTTT.

V gene TRBV30 combines with J gene TRBJ2-5, with 7 bases that match TRBD2. The germline CDR1 and CDR2 sequences are GTSNPN and SVGIG (reference sequence). CDR3 length: 12 amino acids. V lost 8 bases to trimming and J lost 5 bases; unmatched junction nucleotides: 8. The CDR3 bases are TGTGCCGGGGGAGGGGTCGGGGAGACCCAGTACTTC. Translated, it gives CAGGGVGETQYF.

This clone was recorded once. The chain couples TRBV4-2 to TRBJ1-2, with unresolved D. The CDR3 is made up of 13 amino acids. V shed 1 base and J shed 2 bases, with 5 bases lying between them. CDR1 is LGHNA and CDR2 is YNFKEQ in the germline V gene. CDR3 residues: CASSQAGNYGYTF. For the CDR3, the DNA is TGTGCCAGCAGCCAAGCGGGGAACTATGGCTACACCTTC.

The chain uses TRBV7-8 and TRBJ1-4; TRBD1 matches 9 bases. Trimming at V came to 2 bases and at J to 7 bases, leaving 11 bases not matched to a gene. Germline CDR1 reads SGHVS; CDR2 reads FQNEAQ. The CDR3 loop spans 17 amino acids. CDR3 amino acids: CASSLQGQGWLREKLFF. The CDR3 nucleotides are TGTGCCAGCAGCTTACAGGGACAGGGCTGGTTACGTGAAAAACTGTTTTTT.

The rearrangement joins TRBV4-1 to TRBJ1-5; D is possibly TRBD1 (5 bases). The germline V gene encodes CDR1 MGHRA and CDR2 YSYEKL. Deletions cut 1 base from V and 4 bases from J, with 11 bases between. The CDR3 has 15 amino acids. This CDR3 is CASSQVGGSNQPQHF. Here the CDR3 DNA reads TGCGCCAGCAGCCAAGTGGGGGGTTCTAATCAGCCCCAGCATTTT.

The chain recombines TRBV6-5 with TRBJ1-5; D might be TRBD1 (5 bases). V dropped 6 bases and J dropped 6 bases, with 12 bases sitting between them. Per the germline V gene, CDR1 is MNHEY and CDR2 is SVGAGI. The CDR3 length is 13 residues. CDR3 sequence reads: CASRPSGFQPQHF. The CDR3 DNA follows: TGTGCCAGCAGACCCTCAGGGTTTCAGCCCCAGCATTTT.

The rearrangement uses TRBV16 and TRBJ2-5, with 9 nucleotides matching TRBD2. From germline, CDR1 is KGHSY and CDR2 FQNENV. Trimming removed 2 bases from V and 2 bases from J; junction bases left unmatched: 12. The CDR3 has 18 amino acids. The CDR3 loop reads CASSQAAPGLAAQETQYF. In nucleotides, the CDR3 is TGTGCCAGCAGCCAAGCCGCTCCGGGACTAGCCGCACAAGAGACCCAGTACTTC.

The chain couples TRBV29-1 to TRBJ2-1; tentatively, D is TRBD1 (5 bases). The CDR3 extends over 13 amino acids. V was pared by 7 bases and J by 5 bases, with 15 bases between. Germline V gene lookup returns CDR1 SQVTM and CDR2 ANQGSEA. Here the CDR3 DNA reads TGCAGCGCCCGATCGGGCAGGGACAATGAGCAGTTCTTC. As protein: CSARSGRDNEQFF.

This chain uses TRBV6-4 with TRBJ2-3, with D tentatively TRBD2 (6 bases). CDR3 length: 18 residues. The V end lost 2 bases, the J end lost 0 bases, and 18 bases lay between the germline ends. Germline CDR1 is MRHNA and CDR2 is SNTAGT. This CDR3 reads CASSDTPGGADSTDTQYF. The CDR3, as DNA: TGTGCCAGCAGTGACACCCCTGGAGGGGCGGATAGCACAGATACGCAGTATTTT.

The chain uses TRBV29-1 and TRBJ2-7; D might be TRBD2 (5 bases). Germline CDR1 SQVTM, CDR2 ANQGSEA. The V end was cut by 6 bases, the J end by 11 bases, with 14 bases between. This CDR3 has 10 amino acids. DNA of the CDR3: TGCAGCGTGGCGGACTTTGTGGAGTACTTC. It codes for CSVADFVEYF.

The chain joins TRBV27 to TRBJ1-1; 7 bases map to TRBD1. CDR3 length: 17 residues. After removal of 3 bases from V and 0 bases from J, the junction contained 10 bases not matched to a gene. Germline lookup yields CDR1 MNHEY and CDR2 SMNVEV (reference sequence). Here the CDR3 DNA reads TGTGCCAGCAGTTTTATGCGCCGGGACAGAATGAACACTGAAGCTTTCTTT. This codes for CASSFMRRDRMNTEAFF.

This chain uses TRBV30 with TRBJ2-2; 9 bases match TRBD1. V was pared by 4 bases and J by 4 bases, with 4 bases of the junction left unmatched. Germline assignment: CDR1 GTSNPN and CDR2 SVGIG (reference sequence). This CDR3 region has 14 residues. CDR3: CAWTGTGSTGELFF. The CDR3 DNA follows: TGTGCCTGGACCGGGACAGGGAGCACCGGGGAGCTGTTTTTT.

This clone turned up a few times. CDR3 nucleotide sequence: TGCGCCAGCAGACGCGGGAGTGGAAATGAGCAGTTCTTC. It translates to CASRRGSGNEQFF. V is TRBV4-1 and J is TRBJ2-1; 7 nucleotides align to TRBD2. With 6 bases clipped from V and 7 bases from J, the junction kept 6 bases outside the gene matches. The CDR3 runs to 13 residues. The germline V gene has CDR1 MGHRA and CDR2 YSYEKL.

V is TRBV10-3 and J is TRBJ1-2, with D possibly matching TRBD1 (5 bases). Germline V gives CDR1 ENHRY, CDR2 SYGVKD. Trimming shortened V by 8 bases and J by 2 bases, and 12 bases separated the two germline ends. There are 13 residues in the CDR3. CDR3 sequence (DNA): TGTGCCATCTCTCGGGGGGTGAACTATGGCTACACCTTC. It codes for CAISRGVNYGYTF.

The J gene is TRBJ1-2, the V gene TRBV4-2; the D is unclear. The CDR3 covers 15 residues. The germline CDR1 and CDR2 sequences are LGHNA and YNFKEQ. V was trimmed by 1 base and J by 5 bases, leaving 14 bases between them. The CDR3 loop reads CASSQAQLREYGYTF. CDR3 sequence (DNA): TGTGCCAGCAGCCAAGCCCAGCTGAGGGAGTATGGCTACACCTTC.

The chain recombines TRBV6-1 with TRBJ2-1, with TRBD2 matching over 8 bases. Trimming at V came to 4 bases and at J to 9 bases, leaving 14 bases not matched to a gene. The CDR3 runs to 16 residues. From germline, CDR1 is MNHNS and CDR2 SASEGT. The CDR3 DNA reads TGTGCCAGCAGTGCCCAGTTTGGCGGGAGGAGGGGTGAGCAGTTCTTC. It encodes CASSAQFGGRRGEQFF.

This chain uses TRBV6-6 with TRBJ2-7, with a tentative D call TRBD2 (6 bases). With 7 bases removed from V and 10 bases from J, the gap between germline ends came to 23 bases. The germline V gene encodes CDR1 MNHNY and CDR2 SVGAGI (reference sequence). The CDR3 contains 14 residues. The CDR3: CASTKTGTQSEQYF. In DNA, the CDR3 is TGTGCCAGCACCAAAACCGGGACTCAGTCAGAACAGTACTTC.

The V and J genes are TRBV6-6 and TRBJ1-5; 10 bases match TRBD1. The CDR3 totals 14 residues. Germline CDR1 is MNHNY and CDR2 is SVGAGI (reference sequence). The V and J ends lost 6 bases and 5 bases, in that order; junction bases with no gene match: 4. CDR3 sequence reads: CASRTDRGDQPQHF. Written as DNA, the CDR3 is TGTGCCAGCAGAACGGACAGGGGGGATCAGCCCCAGCATTTT.

The rearrangement uses TRBV2 and TRBJ2-7; D gene ambiguous. This CDR3 has 12 amino acids. CDR1 is SNHLY and CDR2 is FYNNEI in the germline V gene. V dropped 8 bases and J dropped 0 bases, with 8 bases sitting between them. Here the CDR3 DNA reads TGTGCCAGCCGGTCAAGCTCCTACGAGCAGTACTTC. Translating it yields CASRSSSYEQYF.

The chain uses TRBV28 and TRBJ2-7; 8 positions agree with TRBD1. Per germline, CDR1 MDHEN and CDR2 SYDVKM. V dropped 2 bases and J dropped 7; count of bases not matched to a gene: 13. CDR3 size: 16 residues. The CDR3 is CASSLVLGQGFWEQYF. The CDR3 coding sequence is TGTGCCAGCAGTTTAGTTTTAGGACAGGGCTTTTGGGAGCAGTACTTC.

J is TRBJ2-7 and V is TRBV6-1, with 9 nucleotides matching TRBD1. This CDR3 comprises 13 residues. Germline values: CDR1 MNHNS, CDR2 SASEGT. V was pared by 7 bases and J by 7 bases, with 8 bases of the junction left unmatched. The CDR3 loop reads CASTQDRGWEQYF. The CDR3 DNA is TGTGCCAGCACTCAGGACAGGGGATGGGAGCAGTACTTC.